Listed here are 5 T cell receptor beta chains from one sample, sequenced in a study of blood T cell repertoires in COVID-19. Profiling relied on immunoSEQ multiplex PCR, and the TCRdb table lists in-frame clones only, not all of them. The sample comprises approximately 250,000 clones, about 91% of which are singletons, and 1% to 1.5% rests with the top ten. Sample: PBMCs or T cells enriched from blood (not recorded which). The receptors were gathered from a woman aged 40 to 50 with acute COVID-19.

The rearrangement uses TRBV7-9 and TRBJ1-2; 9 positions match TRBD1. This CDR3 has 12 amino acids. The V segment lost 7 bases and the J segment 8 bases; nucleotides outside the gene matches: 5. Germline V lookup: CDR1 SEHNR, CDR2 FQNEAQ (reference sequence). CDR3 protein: CASIRQGEGYTF. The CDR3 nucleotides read TGTGCCAGCATCCGACAGGGGGAGGGCTACACCTTC.

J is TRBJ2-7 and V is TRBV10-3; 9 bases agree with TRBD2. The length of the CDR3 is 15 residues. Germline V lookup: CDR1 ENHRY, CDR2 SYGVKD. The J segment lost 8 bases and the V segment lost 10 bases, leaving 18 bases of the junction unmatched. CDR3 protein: CATFEAGGPGFKQYF. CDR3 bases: TGTGCCACATTCGAGGCGGGAGGGCCGGGTTTTAAGCAGTACTTC.

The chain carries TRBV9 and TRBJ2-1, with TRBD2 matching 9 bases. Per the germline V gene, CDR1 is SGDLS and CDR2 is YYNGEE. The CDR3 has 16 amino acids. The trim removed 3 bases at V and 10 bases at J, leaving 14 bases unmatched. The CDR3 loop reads CASSASPASGKNEQFF. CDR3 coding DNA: TGTGCCAGCAGCGCGTCCCCGGCTAGCGGGAAAAACGAGCAGTTCTTC.

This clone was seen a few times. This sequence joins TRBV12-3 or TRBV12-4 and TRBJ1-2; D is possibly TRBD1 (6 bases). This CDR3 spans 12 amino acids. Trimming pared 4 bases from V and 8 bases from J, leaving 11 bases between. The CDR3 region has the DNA TGTGCCAGCAGTTGGGACACCGGAGGCTACACCTTC. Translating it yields CASSWDTGGYTF.

The CDR3 loop is CASTLDRGVGQPQHF. The CDR3 nucleotides are TGTGCCAGCACCCTAGACAGGGGGGTGGGTCAGCCCCAGCATTTT. This chain uses TRBV6-5 with TRBJ1-5, with 9 bases identical to TRBD1. The V gene's germline CDR1 is MNHEY and CDR2 SVGAGI. V was pared by 7 bases and J by 6 bases, with 10 bases of the junction left unmatched. The CDR3 totals 15 residues.